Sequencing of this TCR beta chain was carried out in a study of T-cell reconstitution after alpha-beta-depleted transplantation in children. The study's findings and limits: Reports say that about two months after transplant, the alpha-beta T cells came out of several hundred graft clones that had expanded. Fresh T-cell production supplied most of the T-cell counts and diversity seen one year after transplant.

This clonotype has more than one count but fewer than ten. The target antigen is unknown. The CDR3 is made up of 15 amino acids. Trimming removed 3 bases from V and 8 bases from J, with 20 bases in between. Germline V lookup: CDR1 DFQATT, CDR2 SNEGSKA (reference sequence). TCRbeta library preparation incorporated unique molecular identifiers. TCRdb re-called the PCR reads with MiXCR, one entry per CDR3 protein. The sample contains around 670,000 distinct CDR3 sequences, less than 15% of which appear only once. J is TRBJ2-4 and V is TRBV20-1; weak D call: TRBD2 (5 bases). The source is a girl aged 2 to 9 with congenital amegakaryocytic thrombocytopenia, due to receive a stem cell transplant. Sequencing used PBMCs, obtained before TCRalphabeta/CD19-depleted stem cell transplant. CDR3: CSARTLERPSHIQYF. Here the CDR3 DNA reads TGCAGTGCTAGGACTTTGGAGCGGCCCAGCCACATTCAGTACTTC.